This T cell receptor (beta chain) was identified during a study of blood T cell repertoires in COVID-19. Study background: Acute and convalescent COVID-19 specimens originated in the United States, Italy and Spain. Nucleic acid was either cDNA or gDNA, and it came from T cells, B-cell-depleted T cells, or PBMCs.

J gave up 3 bases and V 4 bases, and 5 bases lay outside the gene matches. CDR3 size: 15 residues. CDR1 is LNHDA and CDR2 is SQIVND in the germline V gene (reference sequence). In the original processing: Amplification of reference gene primers was used by the study to estimate nucleated cell counts. Assay: immunoSEQ multiplex PCR; the TCRdb copy retains only in-frame clones and omits some. The DNA was the basis for D and trimming; V, J and clone size are from that table. This repertoire shows some 250,000 clones, about four fifths found once; its top ten account for around 6%. The chain has TRBV19 and TRBJ2-7; 11 nucleotides line up with TRBD2. This clonotype originated in a man at least 80 years old with acute or convalescent COVID-19. Sequencing was done on a sample of peripheral blood. CDR3: CASSTRLAGIYEQYF. The CDR3 bases are TGTGCCAGTAGTACTAGACTAGCGGGAATCTACGAGCAGTACTTC.